The clone carrying this TCR beta chain was detected ten times or more. Its cognate antigen is unknown. As TCR cDNA was made by 5'RACE template switching, a universal primer site and UMIs were added. TCRdb re-called the 5' RACE reads through MiXCR, storing one row per CDR3 protein. The sample lists about 150,000 distinct CDR3 sequences, about 6.2% occurring once. The data are from a study of T cells after yellow fever vaccination. Study as a whole: When fractions had low cell numbers, they were prepared with SMART-Seq v4 Ultra Low Input.

V gave up 0 bases and J gave up 1 base, with 8 bases separating them. Per germline, CDR1 SGHRS and CDR2 YFSETQ. The CDR3 contains 14 residues. General study results and limits: Booster sampling recovered most clones from primary vaccination (96% CD4, around 88% CD8). The secondary response was weaker but peaked faster, day 5 versus 15.

This clonotype was obtained from a young man who received the YFV17D yellow fever vaccine. This sample comprised CD4+ T cells sorted from PBMCs, obtained 10 days after the yellow fever booster vaccination. This chain connects TRBV5-1 to TRBJ2-7, with D maybe TRBD1 (5 bases). The CDR3 spells CASSLVQGSYEQYF. The DNA for the CDR3 is TGCGCCAGCAGCTTGGTTCAGGGATCCTACGAGCAGTACTTC.